This TCR beta chain was retrieved from a study of brain T cells in children with intractable seizures. Study-level findings and limits: Absence of clones before surgery may stem from lower sequencing depth. Viral specificity was inferred only from CDR3 similarity; HCMV serostatus was unknown.

Germline V gene data show CDR1 as SNHLY and CDR2 as FYNNEI. The CDR3 runs 14 residues. Trimming stripped 7 bases from V and 9 bases from J, with 19 bases between. For this clone: The antigen remains unidentified.

Using immunoSEQ multiplex PCR, the repertoire was profiled, and TCRdb retains in-frame clones only, with some absent. There are 300,000 to 400,000 clones in the sample; roughly 92% occur only once, and 5.5% to 6% lies in the top ten. Described time point: blood from clinic visit 5 months post-surgery; TSC patient then seizure free. Only cases whose brain tissue showed the highest T cell transcript signatures were sequenced. This sequence originates from a boy younger than two with tuberous sclerosis and intractable seizures. This material consisted of peripheral blood, taken 5 to 6 months after surgery. The V call is TRBV2, the J call TRBJ2-1; D might be TRBD1 or TRBD2, each matching 6 bases. DNA of the CDR3: TGTGCCAGCACTCTTGACCAGGGGAGGAGTGAGCAGTTCTTC. Its protein product is CASTLDQGRSEQFF.